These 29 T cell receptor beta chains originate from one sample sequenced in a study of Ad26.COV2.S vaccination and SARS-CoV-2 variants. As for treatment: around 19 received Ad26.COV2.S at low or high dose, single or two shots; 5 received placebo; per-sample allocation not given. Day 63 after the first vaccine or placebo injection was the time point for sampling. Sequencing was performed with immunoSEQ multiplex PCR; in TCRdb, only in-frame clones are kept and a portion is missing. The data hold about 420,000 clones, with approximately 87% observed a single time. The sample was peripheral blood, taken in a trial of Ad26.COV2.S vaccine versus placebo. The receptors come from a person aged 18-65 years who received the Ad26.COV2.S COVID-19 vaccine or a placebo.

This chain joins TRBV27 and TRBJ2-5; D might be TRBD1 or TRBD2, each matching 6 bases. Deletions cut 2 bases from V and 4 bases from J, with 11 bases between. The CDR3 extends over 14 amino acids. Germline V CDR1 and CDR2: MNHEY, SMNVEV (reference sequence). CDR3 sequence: CASSLNGGLETQYF. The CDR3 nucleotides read TGTGCCAGCAGTTTAAACGGGGGCTTAGAGACCCAGTACTTC.

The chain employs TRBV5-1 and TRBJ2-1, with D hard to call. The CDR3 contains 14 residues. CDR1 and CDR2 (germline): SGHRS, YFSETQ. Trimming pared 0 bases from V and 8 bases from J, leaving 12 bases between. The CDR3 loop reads CASSLDWGSDEQFF. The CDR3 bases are TGCGCCAGCAGCTTGGATTGGGGATCCGATGAGCAGTTCTTC.

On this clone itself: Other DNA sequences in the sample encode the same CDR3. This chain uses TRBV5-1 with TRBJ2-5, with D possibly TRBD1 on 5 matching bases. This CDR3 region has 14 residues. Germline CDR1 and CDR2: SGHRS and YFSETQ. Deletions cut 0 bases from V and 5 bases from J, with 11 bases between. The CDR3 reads CASSLVVGRETQYF. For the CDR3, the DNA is TGCGCCAGCAGCTTGGTGGTGGGGCGTGAGACCCAGTACTTC.

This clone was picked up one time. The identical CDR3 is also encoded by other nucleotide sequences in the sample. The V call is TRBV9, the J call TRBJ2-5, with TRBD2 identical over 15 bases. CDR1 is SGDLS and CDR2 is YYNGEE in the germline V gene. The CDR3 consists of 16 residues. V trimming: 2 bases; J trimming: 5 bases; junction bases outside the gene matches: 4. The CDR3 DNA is TGTGCCAGCAGCGTTGGACTAGCGGGGGGGCCCGAGACCCAGTACTTC. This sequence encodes CASSVGLAGGPETQYF.

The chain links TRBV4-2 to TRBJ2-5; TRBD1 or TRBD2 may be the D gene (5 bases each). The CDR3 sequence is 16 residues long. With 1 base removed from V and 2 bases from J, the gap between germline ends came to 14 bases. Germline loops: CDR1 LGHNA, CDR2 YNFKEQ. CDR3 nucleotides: TGTGCCAGCAGCCAAGCGAGGGCTAGGGGACAAGAGACCCAGTACTTC. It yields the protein CASSQARARGQETQYF.

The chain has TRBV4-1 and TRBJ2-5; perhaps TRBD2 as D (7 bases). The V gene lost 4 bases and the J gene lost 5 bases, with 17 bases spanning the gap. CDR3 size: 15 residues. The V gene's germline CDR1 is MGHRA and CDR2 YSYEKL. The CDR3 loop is CASSPTGRGAETQYF. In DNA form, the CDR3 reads TGCGCCAGCAGCCCGACTGGTCGGGGGGCTGAGACCCAGTACTTC.

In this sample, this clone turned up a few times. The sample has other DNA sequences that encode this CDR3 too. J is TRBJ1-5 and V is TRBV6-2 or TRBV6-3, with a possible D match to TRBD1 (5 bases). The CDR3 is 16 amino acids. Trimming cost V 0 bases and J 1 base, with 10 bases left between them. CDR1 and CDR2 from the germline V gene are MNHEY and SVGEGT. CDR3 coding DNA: TGTGCCAGCAGTTACTCGACGGGGGGGAGCAATCAGCCCCAGCATTTT. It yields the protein CASSYSTGGSNQPQHF.

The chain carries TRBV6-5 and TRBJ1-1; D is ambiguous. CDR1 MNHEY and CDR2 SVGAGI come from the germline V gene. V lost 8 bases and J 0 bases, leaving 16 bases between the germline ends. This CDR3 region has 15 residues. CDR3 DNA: TGTGCCAGCGCCCCATGGGCAGCAATGAACACTGAAGCTTTCTTT. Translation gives CASAPWAAMNTEAFF.

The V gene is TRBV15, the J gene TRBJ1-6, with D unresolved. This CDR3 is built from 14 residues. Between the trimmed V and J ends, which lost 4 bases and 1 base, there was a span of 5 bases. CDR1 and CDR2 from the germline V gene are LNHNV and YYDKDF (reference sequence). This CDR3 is CATSTRSYNSPLHF. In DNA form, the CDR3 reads TGTGCCACCAGCACCCGATCCTATAATTCACCCCTCCACTTT.

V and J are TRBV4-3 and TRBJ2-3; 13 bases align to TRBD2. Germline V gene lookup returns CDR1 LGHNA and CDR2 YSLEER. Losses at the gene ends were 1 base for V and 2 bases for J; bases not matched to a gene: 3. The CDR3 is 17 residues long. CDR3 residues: CASSQVGLAGTTDTQYF. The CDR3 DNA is TGCGCCAGCAGCCAAGTGGGACTAGCGGGGACCACAGATACGCAGTATTTT.

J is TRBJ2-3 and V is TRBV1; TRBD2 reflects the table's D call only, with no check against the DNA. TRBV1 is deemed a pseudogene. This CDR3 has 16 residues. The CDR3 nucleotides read TGCACCAGCAGCTTCCGCCTCCCGGGACTTACAGATACGCAGTATTTT. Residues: CTSSFRLPGLTDTQYF.

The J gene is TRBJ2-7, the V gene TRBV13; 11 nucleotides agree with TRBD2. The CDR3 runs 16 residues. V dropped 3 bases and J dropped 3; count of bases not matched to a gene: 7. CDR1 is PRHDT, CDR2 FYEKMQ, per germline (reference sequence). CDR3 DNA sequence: TGTGCCAGCAGCTTCTTTACTAGCGGGGGTGGCTACGAGCAGTACTTC. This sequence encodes CASSFFTSGGGYEQYF.

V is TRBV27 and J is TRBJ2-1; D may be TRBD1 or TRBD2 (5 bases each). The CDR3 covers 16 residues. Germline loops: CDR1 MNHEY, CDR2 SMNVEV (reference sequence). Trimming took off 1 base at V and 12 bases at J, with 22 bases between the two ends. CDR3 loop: CASSLYRGQGVIGQFF. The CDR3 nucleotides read TGTGCCAGCAGTTTATACCGCGGGCAGGGTGTGATTGGGCAGTTCTTC.

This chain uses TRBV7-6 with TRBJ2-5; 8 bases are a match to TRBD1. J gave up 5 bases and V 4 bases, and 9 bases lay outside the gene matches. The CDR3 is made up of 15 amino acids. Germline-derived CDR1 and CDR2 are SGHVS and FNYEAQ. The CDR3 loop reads CASSSIRTGKETQYF. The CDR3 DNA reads TGTGCCAGCAGCTCAATACGGACAGGGAAGGAGACCCAGTACTTC. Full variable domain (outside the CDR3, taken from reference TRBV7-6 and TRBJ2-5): GAGVSQSPRYKVTKRGQDVALRCDPISGHVSLYWYRQALGQGPEFLTYFNYEAQQDKSGLPNDRFSAERPEGSISTLTIQRTEQRDSAMYRCASSSIRTGKETQYFGPGTRLLVL.

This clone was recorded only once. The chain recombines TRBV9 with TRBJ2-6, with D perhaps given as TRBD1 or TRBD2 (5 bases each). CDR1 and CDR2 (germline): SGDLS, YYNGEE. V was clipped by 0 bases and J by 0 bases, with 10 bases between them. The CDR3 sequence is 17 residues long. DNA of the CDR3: TGTGCCAGCAGCGTAGGGGGACGGGTCTCTGGGGCCAACGTCCTGACTTTC. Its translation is CASSVGGRVSGANVLTF.

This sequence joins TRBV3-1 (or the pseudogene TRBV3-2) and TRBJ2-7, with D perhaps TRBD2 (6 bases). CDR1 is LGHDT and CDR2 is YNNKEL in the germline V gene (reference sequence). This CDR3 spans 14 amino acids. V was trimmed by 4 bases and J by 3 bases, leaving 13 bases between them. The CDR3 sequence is CASSRRDLDYEQYF. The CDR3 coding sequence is TGTGCCAGCAGCCGGAGGGACCTAGACTACGAGCAGTACTTC.

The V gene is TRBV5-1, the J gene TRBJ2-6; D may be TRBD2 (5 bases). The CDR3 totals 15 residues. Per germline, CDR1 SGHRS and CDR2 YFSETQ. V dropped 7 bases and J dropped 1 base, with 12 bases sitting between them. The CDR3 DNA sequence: TGCGCCAGCTCACTGAGGGTGTCTGGGGCCAACGTCCTGACTTTC. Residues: CASSLRVSGANVLTF. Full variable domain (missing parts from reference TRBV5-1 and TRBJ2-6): KAGVTQTPRYLIKTRGQQVTLSCSPISGHRSVSWYQQTPGQGLQFLFEYFSETQRNKGNFPGRFSGRQFSNSRSEMNVSTLELGDSALYLCASSLRVSGANVLTFGAGSRLTVL.

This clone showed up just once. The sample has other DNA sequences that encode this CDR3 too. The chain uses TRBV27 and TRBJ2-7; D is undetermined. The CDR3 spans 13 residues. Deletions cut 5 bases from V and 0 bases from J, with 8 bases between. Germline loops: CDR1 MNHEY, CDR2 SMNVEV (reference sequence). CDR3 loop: CASSLSASYEQYF. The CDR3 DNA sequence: TGTGCCAGCAGTCTCTCGGCCTCCTACGAGCAGTACTTC.

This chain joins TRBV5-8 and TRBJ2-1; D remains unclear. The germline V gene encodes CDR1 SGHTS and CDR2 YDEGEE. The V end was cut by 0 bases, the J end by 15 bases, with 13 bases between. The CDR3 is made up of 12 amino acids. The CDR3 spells CASSLATDLPFF. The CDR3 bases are TGTGCCAGCAGCTTGGCTACGGATTTGCCGTTCTTC.

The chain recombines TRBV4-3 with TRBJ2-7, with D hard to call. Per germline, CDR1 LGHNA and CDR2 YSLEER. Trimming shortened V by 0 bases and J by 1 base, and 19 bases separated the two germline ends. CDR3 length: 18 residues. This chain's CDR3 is CASSQELPITRVSYEQYF. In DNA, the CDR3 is TGCGCCAGCAGCCAAGAACTACCAATTACAAGGGTTTCCTACGAGCAGTACTTC.

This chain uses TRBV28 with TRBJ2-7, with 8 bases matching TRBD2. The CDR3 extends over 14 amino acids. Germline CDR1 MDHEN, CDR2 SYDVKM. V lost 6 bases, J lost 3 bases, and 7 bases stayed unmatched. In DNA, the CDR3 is TGTGCCAGCAGCCCGGTAGGGACTAGCTACGAGCAGTACTTC. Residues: CASSPVGTSYEQYF.

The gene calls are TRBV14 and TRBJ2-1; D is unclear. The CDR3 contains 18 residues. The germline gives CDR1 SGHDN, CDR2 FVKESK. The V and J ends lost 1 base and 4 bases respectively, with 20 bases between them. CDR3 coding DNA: TGTGCCAGCAGCCAAGCCCAGTACAGAGGACGACCATACAATGAGCAGTTCTTC. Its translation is CASSQAQYRGRPYNEQFF.

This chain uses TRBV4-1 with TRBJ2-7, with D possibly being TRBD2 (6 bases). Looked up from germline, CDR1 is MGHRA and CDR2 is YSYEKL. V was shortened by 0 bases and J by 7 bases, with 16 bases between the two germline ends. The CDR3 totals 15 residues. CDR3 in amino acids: CASSQDRGRGGEQYF. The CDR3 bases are TGCGCCAGCAGCCAAGATCGAGGGCGGGGCGGAGAGCAGTACTTC.

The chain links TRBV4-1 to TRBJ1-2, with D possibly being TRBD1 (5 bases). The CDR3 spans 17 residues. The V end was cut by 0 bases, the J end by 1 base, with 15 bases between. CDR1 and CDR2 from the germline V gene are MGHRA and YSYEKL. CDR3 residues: CASSQEGVPSFNYGYTF. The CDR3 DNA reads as TGCGCCAGCAGCCAAGAAGGGGTGCCCAGCTTTAACTATGGCTACACCTTC.

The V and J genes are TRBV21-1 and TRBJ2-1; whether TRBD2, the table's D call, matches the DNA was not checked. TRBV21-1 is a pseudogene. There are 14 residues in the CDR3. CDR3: CASSKEVAPNEQFF. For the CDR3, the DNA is TGTGCCAGCAGCAAAGAGGTAGCCCCCAATGAGCAGTTCTTC.

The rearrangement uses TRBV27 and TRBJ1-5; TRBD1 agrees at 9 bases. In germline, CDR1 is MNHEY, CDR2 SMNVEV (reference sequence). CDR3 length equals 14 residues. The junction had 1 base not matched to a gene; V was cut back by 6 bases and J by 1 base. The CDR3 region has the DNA TGTGCCAGCAGGACAGGGGGGAGCAATCAGCCCCAGCATTTT. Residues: CASRTGGSNQPQHF.

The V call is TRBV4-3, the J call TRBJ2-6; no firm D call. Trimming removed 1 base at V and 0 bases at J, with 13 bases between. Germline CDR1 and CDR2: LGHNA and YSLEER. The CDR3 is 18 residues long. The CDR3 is CASSQVRQLLSGANVLTF. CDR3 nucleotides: TGCGCCAGCAGCCAAGTCCGGCAGCTACTCTCTGGGGCCAACGTCCTGACTTTC.

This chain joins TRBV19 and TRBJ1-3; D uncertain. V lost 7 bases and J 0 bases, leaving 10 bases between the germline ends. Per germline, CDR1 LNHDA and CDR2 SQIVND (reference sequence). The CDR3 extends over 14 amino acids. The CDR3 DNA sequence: TGTGCCAGTAATCCCGGAAGCTCTGGAAACACCATATATTTT. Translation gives CASNPGSSGNTIYF.

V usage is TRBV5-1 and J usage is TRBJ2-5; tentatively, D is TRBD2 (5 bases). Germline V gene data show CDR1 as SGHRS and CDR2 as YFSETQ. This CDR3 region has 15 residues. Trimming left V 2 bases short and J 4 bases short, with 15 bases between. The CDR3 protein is CASSFRRPAGETQYF. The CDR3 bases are TGCGCCAGCAGCTTTAGGAGACCCGCGGGAGAGACCCAGTACTTC.